The T cell receptor (beta chain) under discussion was sequenced for a study of human T cells and chemical hapten exposure. The sample's time point: healthy volunteer bleed at 2 weeks. Unfractionated whole blood yielded total RNA. With V trimmed by 5 bases and J by 3 bases, 4 bases remained unmatched. From germline, CDR1 is MNHEY and CDR2 SVGAGI. The CDR3 length is 15 residues. TCRdb ran MiXCR on the RACE reads and lists one entry per CDR3 protein. Among about 130,000 distinct CDR3 sequences listed, approximately 8.3% were seen once. The sample consisted of whole blood. The V and J genes are TRBV6-5 and TRBJ2-2; 9 nucleotides match TRBD1. This sequence was found in a male donor in good health. Some clones in this sample may be carry-over from other donors' samples. For the CDR3, the DNA is TGTGCCAGCAGTGGACAGGGGTGGGACACCGGGGAGCTGTTTTTT. Its translation: CASSGQGWDTGELFF.